This T cell receptor (beta chain) emerged from a study of T-cell memory formation after mild COVID-19. At the level of the study: Largely donor-specific TCR clusters were found.

TCRdb fed the 5' RACE reads into MiXCR, producing one record per CDR3 protein. Of 250,000 to 300,000 distinct CDR3 sequences in the sample, roughly 18% were seen once. On this clonotype itself: The antigen remains undetermined.

Study results and caveats: There were some responding clones in pre-infection memory, which suggested that cross-reactive memory had joined.

Germline V CDR1 and CDR2: MDHEN, SYDVKM. CDR3 size: 16 residues. The ends lost 7 bases at V and 4 bases at J; junction bases unmatched: 10. This TCR was recovered from a young man who had mild COVID-19 (a few samples of this study predate the infection). Cell type and time point are not known. The specimen sequenced was PBMCs or a T cell subset sorted from them (not recorded which). V usage is TRBV28 and J usage is TRBJ1-6; TRBD1 agrees at 7 bases. In DNA form, the CDR3 reads TGTGCCAGCACCCTCCCAGGGGGGGCTTATAATTCACCCCTCCACTTT. This gives the protein CASTLPGGAYNSPLHF. The full variable domain, its missing parts supplied by reference TRBV28 and TRBJ1-6, is DVKVTQSSRYLVKRTGEKVFLECVQDMDHENMFWYRQDPGLGLRLIYFSYDVKMKEKGDIPEGYSVSREKKERFSLILESASTNQTSMYLCASTLPGGAYNSPLHFGNGTRLTVT.